The 15 T cell receptor beta chains below all came from one sample that was sequenced in a study of sequential checkpoint blockade in melanoma. Clones were read by immunoSEQ multiplex PCR, and TCRdb kept only the in-frame ones, dropping some. The table shows about 8,400 clones, with roughly nine tenths occurring only once. The treatment denotes: randomized to nivolumab then ipilimumab (arm A) or the reverse (arm B). The material sequenced was CD8+ T cells sorted from blood (inferred from file names), taken from a patient given nivolumab and ipilimumab in sequence. These receptors all stem from a human donor with melanoma.

In this sample, this clone turned up once. J is TRBJ2-7 and V is TRBV5-1, with 8 nucleotides matching TRBD2. This CDR3 contains 17 residues. Trimming cost V 0 bases and J 0 bases; bases outside gene matches: 8. The germline gives CDR1 SGHRS, CDR2 YFSETQ. The CDR3 sequence is CASSLDRSAGVSYEQYF. CDR3 DNA sequence: TGCGCCAGCAGCTTGGACAGGTCAGCGGGGGTCTCCTACGAGCAGTACTTC.

The chain carries TRBV27 and TRBJ1-1, with TRBD1 as a possible D gene (6 bases). V was shortened by 2 bases and J by 1 base, with 11 bases between the two germline ends. CDR3 length: 15 amino acids. Germline V CDR1 and CDR2: MNHEY, SMNVEV (reference sequence). CDR3 nucleotides: TGTGCCAGCAGTTTAATTGGGGGGGCGAACACTGAAGCTTTCTTT. This sequence encodes CASSLIGGANTEAFF.

The chain recombines TRBV25-1 with TRBJ1-2; no clear D gene. CDR3 size: 11 residues. CDR1 is MGHDK, CDR2 SYGVNS, per germline. V lost 3 bases and J 6 bases, leaving 5 bases between the germline ends. The CDR3 loop reads CASSDGNGYTF. The CDR3 nucleotides are TGTGCCAGCAGTGACGGTAATGGCTACACCTTC.

The V call is TRBV25-1, the J call TRBJ2-7; 7 nucleotides agree with TRBD1. Germline assignment: CDR1 MGHDK and CDR2 SYGVNS. Unmatched junction bases numbered 4, after V lost 8 bases and J lost 3 bases. The CDR3 extends over 12 amino acids. CDR3 protein: CASRQGDYEQYF. CDR3 sequence (DNA): TGTGCCAGCCGACAGGGAGACTACGAGCAGTACTTC.

The V gene is TRBV6-6, the J gene TRBJ2-7; D is undetermined. Per germline, CDR1 MNHNY and CDR2 SVGAGI (reference sequence). The CDR3 sequence is 15 residues long. V lost 2 bases and J 2 bases, leaving 13 bases between the germline ends. The DNA for the CDR3 is TGTGCCAGCAGTTACCCGCCCGGTGCCCCCTACGAGCAGTACTTC. It encodes CASSYPPGAPYEQYF.

The V gene is TRBV28, the J gene TRBJ1-2; 10 positions match TRBD1. The J segment lost 4 bases and the V segment lost 6 bases, leaving 8 bases of the junction unmatched. Germline V gene data show CDR1 as MDHEN and CDR2 as SYDVKM. The CDR3 covers 15 residues. Here the CDR3 DNA reads TGTGCCAGCAGCCCGACAGGGGGCGTGAGCTATGGCTACACCTTC. Protein sequence: CASSPTGGVSYGYTF.

This clone was seen a single time. This chain links TRBV11-2 with TRBJ1-1; 8 positions match TRBD1. Germline values: CDR1 SGHAT, CDR2 FQNNGV. The junction had 7 bases not matched to a gene; V was cut back by 2 bases and J by 2 bases. The CDR3 is 16 residues long. CDR3 DNA sequence: TGTGCCAGCAGCTTAATTTTGACAGGGGACAACACTGAAGCTTTCTTT. Translating it yields CASSLILTGDNTEAFF.

The genes are TRBV27 and TRBJ2-7; perhaps TRBD1 as D (6 bases). This CDR3 contains 16 residues. Trimming shortened V by 3 bases and J by 4 bases, and 19 bases separated the two germline ends. Germline CDR1 and CDR2: MNHEY and SMNVEV (reference sequence). The CDR3 protein is CASSFFGRGGRYEQYF. In nucleotides, the CDR3 is TGTGCCAGCAGTTTTTTTGGCAGGGGTGGTAGGTACGAGCAGTACTTC.

Concerning this clone: The same CDR3 arises from other DNA sequences in this sample as well. This chain connects TRBV7-8 to TRBJ1-5; tentative D call: TRBD1 (6 bases). The V and J ends lost 6 bases and 0 bases respectively, with 15 bases between them. Germline CDR1 and CDR2: SGHVS and FQNEAQ. This CDR3 comprises 16 residues. The CDR3 protein is CASSPGGQDSNQPQHF. The CDR3 DNA reads as TGTGCCAGCAGTCCCGGGGGGCAGGATAGCAATCAGCCCCAGCATTTT. The variable domain in full, with the rest retrieved from reference TRBV7-8 and TRBJ1-5, is GAGVSQSPRYKVAKRGQDVALRCDPISGHVSLFWYQQALGQGPEFLTYFQNEAQLDKSGLPSDRFFAERPEGSVSTLKIQRTQQEDSAVYLCASSPGGQDSNQPQHFGDGTRLSIL.

This chain links TRBV5-5 with TRBJ2-7; D might be TRBD1 (6 bases). The germline CDR1 and CDR2 sequences are SGHKS and YYEKEE (reference sequence). The CDR3 totals 15 residues. Trimming left V 2 bases short and J 6 bases short, with 18 bases between. The CDR3 loop reads CASSFTNQGYGEQYF. The CDR3 DNA sequence: TGTGCCAGCAGCTTTACCAACCAGGGGTACGGCGAGCAGTACTTC. The full variable domain, its missing parts supplied by reference TRBV5-5 and TRBJ2-7, is DAGVTQSPTHLIKTRGQQVTLRCSPISGHKSVSWYQQVLGQGPQFIFQYYEKEERGRGNFPDRFSARQFPNYSSELNVNALLLGDSALYLCASSFTNQGYGEQYFGPGTRLTVT.

The V and J genes are TRBV9 and TRBJ2-7; D is ambiguous. Trimming removed 3 bases at V and 5 bases at J, with 12 bases between. The length of the CDR3 is 13 residues. Germline V gene lookup returns CDR1 SGDLS and CDR2 YYNGEE. The CDR3: CASSGEIAHEQYF. The CDR3 DNA reads as TGTGCCAGCAGCGGTGAGATTGCCCACGAGCAGTACTTC.

This clone was counted only a few times. The chain links TRBV7-9 to TRBJ2-7, with no clear D. The CDR3 has 16 amino acids. The germline V and J ends were trimmed by 0 bases and 0 bases, with 12 bases remaining between them. In germline, CDR1 is SEHNR, CDR2 FQNEAQ (reference sequence). The CDR3 protein is CASSLASIPYSYEQYF. CDR3 sequence (DNA): TGTGCCAGCAGCTTAGCGAGCATACCCTACTCCTACGAGCAGTACTTC.

This CDR3 is CASSSVASPGELFF. CDR3 in DNA: TGTGCCAGCAGTTCCGTAGCGTCACCCGGGGAGCTGTTTTTT. This chain uses TRBV7-9 with TRBJ2-2, with a possible D match to TRBD2 (5 bases). CDR3 length: 14 residues. The V end was cut by 6 bases, the J end by 6 bases, with 14 bases between. CDR1 is SEHNR, CDR2 FQNEAQ, per germline (reference sequence). Full variable domain (outside the CDR3, taken from reference TRBV7-9 and TRBJ2-2): DTGVSQNPRHKITKRGQNVTFRCDPISEHNRLYWYRQTLGQGPEFLTYFQNEAQLEKSRLLSDRFSAERPKGSFSTLEIQRTEQGDSAMYLCASSSVASPGELFFGEGSRLTVL.

CDR3 protein: CATSRIQGREQYF. CDR3 sequence (DNA): TGTGCCACCAGCAGAATACAGGGGCGCGAGCAGTACTTC. The chain couples TRBV15 to TRBJ2-7; the match to TRBD1 covers 7 bases. CDR1 and CDR2 (germline): LNHNV, YYDKDF (reference sequence). This CDR3 is 13 amino acids long. Unmatched junction bases numbered 4, after V lost 2 bases and J lost 6 bases. Full variable domain (outside the CDR3, taken from reference TRBV15 and TRBJ2-7): DAMVIQNPRYQVTQFGKPVTLSCSQTLNHNVMYWYQQKSSQAPKLLFHYYDKDFNNEADTPDNFQSRRPNTSFCFLDIRSPGLGDTAMYLCATSRIQGREQYFGPGTRLTVT.

The chain recombines TRBV9 with TRBJ1-5; 8 nucleotides agree with TRBD1. The V gene end was trimmed by 3 bases and the J gene end by 5 bases; junction bases not matched to a gene: 10. The CDR3 has 16 amino acids. The germline CDR1 and CDR2 sequences are SGDLS and YYNGEE. CDR3 residues: CASSEGDRGGDQPQHF. Here the CDR3 DNA reads TGTGCCAGCAGCGAGGGAGACAGGGGAGGAGATCAGCCCCAGCATTTT.